The clone carrying this T cell receptor beta chain was observed at least ten times. Individual cDNA molecules each received unique molecular identifiers attached to them. Using its own MiXCR run on the 5' RACE reads, TCRdb lists one record per CDR3 protein. Of about 37,000 distinct CDR3 sequences in the sample, roughly 6% were seen once. This specimen belongs to a study of early T cells in non-severe SARS-CoV-2 infection. Study context: Sequencing used unsorted whole-blood bulk RNA, so chains lack pairing.

CDR1 SGHKS and CDR2 YYEKEE come from the germline V gene (reference sequence). The CDR3 is 17 residues long. V trimming: 5 bases; J trimming: 1 base; junction bases outside the gene matches: 12. This TCR derives from an adult who was a healthcare worker with PCR-confirmed SARS-CoV-2 infection or an uninfected control (not recorded which). The specimen sequenced was whole blood. The gene calls are TRBV5-5 and TRBJ2-5; 9 bases are a match to TRBD2. Written as DNA, the CDR3 is TGTGCCAGCAGTAAGATCCCCCTAGCGGGGACCCAAGAGACCCAGTACTTC. This encodes CASSKIPLAGTQETQYF. Full variable domain (outside the CDR3, taken from reference TRBV5-5 and TRBJ2-5): DAGVTQSPTHLIKTRGQQVTLRCSPISGHKSVSWYQQVLGQGPQFIFQYYEKEERGRGNFPDRFSARQFPNYSSELNVNALLLGDSALYLCASSKIPLAGTQETQYFGPGTRLLVL.